This T cell receptor beta chain was identified in a study of T-cell reconstitution after alpha-beta-depleted transplantation in children. Trimming removed 4 bases from V and 1 base from J; junction bases left unmatched: 5. Germline CDR1 LGHNA, CDR2 YNFKEQ. The CDR3 covers 17 residues. A TCRbeta library incorporating unique molecular identifiers was prepared. TCRdb re-derived calls from the PCR reads in MiXCR, one entry per CDR3 protein. The sample comprises about 640,000 distinct CDR3 sequences, 10% to 15% of which are singletons, and roughly 2.3% rests with the top ten. In this sample, this clonotype turned up many times. Its target is not known. Study results and caveats: Some patients' high day-60 TCRbeta diversity was traced to surviving recipient T cells and thymic progenitors. Once a year had passed after transplant, T-cell counts and diversity came mostly from newly produced T cells. Alpha-beta T cells present about two months after transplant were reported to originate from several hundred expanded graft clones.

The TCR was taken from a male patient younger than 18 who had a stem cell transplant for acute myeloid leukemia, so the T cells may come from the graft donor. Source: PBMCs, mostly from graft donor cells, taken 360 days after TCRalphabeta/CD19-depleted stem cell transplant. The chain employs TRBV4-2 and TRBJ2-7; 15 nucleotides align to TRBD2. CDR3 sequence (DNA): TGTGCCAGCAGCCCGCTAGGACTAGCGGGAGGGTCCTACGAGCAGTACTTC. This sequence encodes CASSPLGLAGGSYEQYF.